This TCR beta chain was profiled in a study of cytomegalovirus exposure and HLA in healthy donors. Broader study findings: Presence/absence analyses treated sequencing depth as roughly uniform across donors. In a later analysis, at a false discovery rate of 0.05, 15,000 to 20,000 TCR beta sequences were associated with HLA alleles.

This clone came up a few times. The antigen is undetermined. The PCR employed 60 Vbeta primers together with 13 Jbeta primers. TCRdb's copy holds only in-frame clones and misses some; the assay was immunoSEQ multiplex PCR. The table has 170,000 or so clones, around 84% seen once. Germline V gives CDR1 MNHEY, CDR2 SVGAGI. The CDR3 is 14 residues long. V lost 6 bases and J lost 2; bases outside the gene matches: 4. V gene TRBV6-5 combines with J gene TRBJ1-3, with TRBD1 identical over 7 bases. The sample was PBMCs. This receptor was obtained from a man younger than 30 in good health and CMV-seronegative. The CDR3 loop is CASRTDRAGNTIYF. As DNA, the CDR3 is TGTGCCAGCAGAACCGACAGGGCTGGAAACACCATATATTTT.